Sequencing of this TCR beta chain was carried out in a study of T-cell reconstitution after alpha-beta-depleted transplantation in children. Study observations and caveats: It was reported that alpha-beta T cells came from several hundred expanded graft clones (about two months after transplant). Some patients' high day-60 TCRbeta diversity was attributed to recipient cells surviving conditioning. By one year post-transplant, T-cell counts and diversity largely arose from T cells that were newly produced.

The table lists this clonotype with many counts. The antigen is unknown. CDR1 is GTSNPN, CDR2 SVGIG, per germline (reference sequence). Trimming removed 4 bases at V and 3 bases at J, with 7 bases between. The CDR3 is 11 residues long. The authors prepared the TCRbeta library with unique molecular identifiers. Each CDR3 protein is one row after TCRdb ran MiXCR on the PCR reads. The sample has around 450,000 distinct CDR3 sequences, about 11% seen once. This material consisted of PBMCs, taken before TCRalphabeta/CD19-depleted stem cell transplant. V usage is TRBV30 and J usage is TRBJ2-7; D is unclear. This TCR was recovered from a child under 10 years old with inherited bone marrow failure, due to receive a stem cell transplant. Here the CDR3 DNA reads TGTGCCTGGAAGAGGAACTACGAGCAGTACTTC. Protein: CAWKRNYEQYF.